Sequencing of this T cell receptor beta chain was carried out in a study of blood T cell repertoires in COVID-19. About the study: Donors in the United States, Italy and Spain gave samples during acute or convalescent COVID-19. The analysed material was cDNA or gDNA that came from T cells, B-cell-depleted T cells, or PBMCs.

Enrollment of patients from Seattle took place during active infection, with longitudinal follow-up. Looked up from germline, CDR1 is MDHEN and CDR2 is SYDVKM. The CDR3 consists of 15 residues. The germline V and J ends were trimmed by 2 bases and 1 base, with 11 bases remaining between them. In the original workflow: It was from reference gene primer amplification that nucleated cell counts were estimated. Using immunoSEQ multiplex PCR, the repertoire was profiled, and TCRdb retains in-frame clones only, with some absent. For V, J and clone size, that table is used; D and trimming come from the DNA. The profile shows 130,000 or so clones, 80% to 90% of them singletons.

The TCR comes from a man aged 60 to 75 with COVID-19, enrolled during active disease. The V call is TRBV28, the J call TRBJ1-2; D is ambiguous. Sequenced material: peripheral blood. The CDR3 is CASSLPNAVNYGYTF. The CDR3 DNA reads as TGTGCCAGCAGTTTACCCAATGCAGTTAACTATGGCTACACCTTC.